This T cell receptor (beta chain) appears in the sequencing data of a study of T cell changes during pregnancy in multiple sclerosis. Germline V gene data show CDR1 as SGHAT and CDR2 as FQNNGV. Trimming cost V 3 bases and J 4 bases; bases outside gene matches: 4. The CDR3 sequence is 15 residues long. Here immunoSEQ multiplex PCR was the method, and the copy in TCRdb shows in-frame clones only, minus some. The table records 60,000 to 75,000 clones, 80% to 95% of them present only once. The sequence derives from a female donor with multiple sclerosis, enrolled in a pregnancy study. The sample was peripheral blood, taken in the second trimester of pregnancy. The chain is built from TRBV11-2 and TRBJ1-3; TRBD1 aligns across 9 bases. The CDR3 here is CASSLGTGRGNTIYF. The CDR3 DNA reads TGTGCCAGCAGCTTGGGGACAGGGCGAGGAAACACCATATATTTT.